This T cell receptor beta chain was retrieved from a study of blood T cells in healthy people across ages. Drawn from each donor were around 10 milliliters of peripheral blood. Per sample, at least 6 micrograms of total RNA were extracted. The CDR3 runs 12 residues. CDR1 is MDHEN and CDR2 is SYDVKM in the germline V gene. The V and J ends lost 10 bases and 8 bases respectively, with 17 bases between them. Combining a sample-barcoded 5' primer with a J-beta primer mix, a second PCR ran for 7 to 11 cycles. TCRdb reprocessed the 5' RACE reads with MiXCR, giving one entry per CDR3 protein. The table has about 730,000 distinct CDR3 sequences, 43% seen once.

Input material: blood. The chain has TRBV28 and TRBJ1-2; no definite D call. This sequence originates from an older woman in good health. The CDR3 protein is CATLTRAEGYTF. In DNA, the CDR3 is TGTGCCACCCTAACGCGGGCGGAAGGCTACACCTTC.